The 18 T cell receptor beta chains listed next were all sequenced from one sample in a study of T cell responses to AZD1222 COVID-19 vaccine. TCRdb's copy holds only in-frame clones and misses some; the assay was immunoSEQ multiplex PCR. The sample comprises fewer than 110,000 clones, more than 80% of which are singletons, and 5.5% to 8.5% rests with the top ten. The source was peripheral blood, collected on day 0 of AZD1222 vaccination. Receptor source: an adult in good health.

This chain joins TRBV6-5 and TRBJ2-7; 13 bases fit TRBD2. Germline lookup yields CDR1 MNHEY and CDR2 SVGAGI. After removal of 6 bases from V and 3 bases from J, the junction contained 5 bases not matched to a gene. The CDR3 spans 15 residues. CDR3 DNA sequence: TGTGCCAGCAGGCCCGGGACTAGCGGGAACTACGAGCAGTACTTC. Translated: CASRPGTSGNYEQYF.

The chain is built from TRBV30 and TRBJ1-4, with D hard to call. Deletions cut 0 bases from V and 3 bases from J, with 23 bases between. Germline CDR1 and CDR2: GTSNPN and SVGIG (reference sequence). The CDR3 length is 19 residues. The CDR3 loop is CAWSVLGRPKGHPNEKLFF. In nucleotides, the CDR3 is TGTGCCTGGAGTGTGCTTGGGCGCCCTAAGGGTCACCCTAATGAAAAACTGTTTTTT. The whole variable domain, filled in from reference TRBV30 and TRBJ1-4, reads SQTIHQWPATLVQPVGSPLSLECTVEGTSNPNLYWYRQAAGRGLQLLFYSVGIGQISSEVPQNLSASRPQDRQFILSSKKLLLSDSGFYLCAWSVLGRPKGHPNEKLFFGSGTQLSVL.

This clone has just a few counts. The chain recombines TRBV5-1 with TRBJ1-6; D unclear. CDR3 size: 14 residues. CDR1 SGHRS and CDR2 YFSETQ come from the germline V gene. V was trimmed by 4 bases and J by 5 bases, leaving 10 bases between them. The CDR3 loop is CASSPTGNNSPLHF. In DNA, the CDR3 is TGCGCCAGCAGCCCGACGGGGAATAATTCACCCCTCCACTTT. Together with reference TRBV5-1 and TRBJ1-6, the CDR3 gives the full variable domain: KAGVTQTPRYLIKTRGQQVTLSCSPISGHRSVSWYQQTPGQGLQFLFEYFSETQRNKGNFPGRFSGRQFSNSRSEMNVSTLELGDSALYLCASSPTGNNSPLHFGNGTRLTVT.

Only one count was recorded for this clone. The chain carries TRBV5-8 and TRBJ1-5; unclear D gene. Germline lookup yields CDR1 SGHTS and CDR2 YDEGEE. Trimming removed 6 bases at V and 4 bases at J, with 20 bases between. The CDR3 runs to 16 residues. This CDR3 is CASNRLAFLSNQPQHF. As DNA, the CDR3 is TGTGCCAGCAACCGTTTGGCATTCTTGTCTAATCAGCCCCAGCATTTT.

The chain recombines TRBV27 with TRBJ2-5, with D tentatively TRBD2 (6 bases). This CDR3 region has 16 residues. Germline CDR1 reads MNHEY; CDR2 reads SMNVEV (reference sequence). With 1 base removed from V and 3 bases from J, the gap between germline ends came to 15 bases. CDR3 sequence: CASSLFARLVKETQYF. The CDR3 DNA follows: TGTGCCAGCAGTTTATTTGCCCGACTAGTTAAAGAGACCCAGTACTTC.

This chain joins TRBV24-1 and TRBJ1-4; tentatively, D is TRBD1 (5 bases). Germline V CDR1 and CDR2: KGHDR, SFDVKD. The CDR3 is 14 amino acids. The V end lost 3 bases, the J end lost 4 bases, and 8 bases lay between the germline ends. CDR3 coding DNA: TGTGCCACCAGTGATAACGGACATAATGAAAAACTGTTTTTT. Its protein product is CATSDNGHNEKLFF.

The rearrangement uses TRBV2 and TRBJ2-7; 9 nucleotides align to TRBD1. The V and J ends lost 6 bases and 4 bases, in that order; junction bases with no gene match: 7. This CDR3 is built from 14 residues. Per germline, CDR1 SNHLY and CDR2 FYNNEI. CDR3 sequence reads: CASSDGTGRYEQYF. CDR3 nucleotides: TGTGCCAGCAGCGACGGGACAGGGAGGTACGAGCAGTACTTC.

The rearrangement links TRBV28 to TRBJ1-4; 9 bases map to TRBD1. The CDR3 runs to 15 residues. Germline-derived CDR1 and CDR2 are MDHEN and SYDVKM. After removal of 5 bases from V and 6 bases from J, the junction contained 7 bases not matched to a gene. In DNA, the CDR3 is TGTGCCAGCAGTCCTCGACAGGGGGGTTATGAAAAACTGTTTTTT. As protein: CASSPRQGGYEKLFF.

The chain joins TRBV12-3 or TRBV12-4 to TRBJ1-3; D unresolved. This CDR3 contains 11 residues. The V gene lost 3 bases and the J gene lost 8 bases, with 5 bases spanning the gap. CDR3 DNA sequence: TGTGCCAGCAGTTTGGGTGACACCATATATTTT. The encoded protein is CASSLGDTIYF.

The chain employs TRBV6-5 and TRBJ1-5, with TRBD1 identical over 9 bases. The CDR3 covers 15 residues. With 4 bases clipped from V and 3 bases from J, the junction kept 4 bases outside the gene matches. Germline assignment: CDR1 MNHEY and CDR2 SVGAGI. This CDR3 is CASSWNRGPNQPQHF. Written as DNA, the CDR3 is TGTGCCAGCAGTTGGAACAGGGGGCCCAATCAGCCCCAGCATTTT.

The chain is built from TRBV9 and TRBJ1-1; 7 positions match TRBD1. The CDR3 is 15 amino acids. The V and J ends lost 0 bases and 0 bases, in that order; junction bases with no gene match: 2. Germline lookup yields CDR1 SGDLS and CDR2 YYNGEE. In DNA form, the CDR3 reads TGTGCCAGCAGCGTAGGTGGGACAGTGAACACTGAAGCTTTCTTT. This encodes CASSVGGTVNTEAFF.

This rearrangement joins TRBV19 to TRBJ1-5; D uncertain. V lost 10 bases to trimming and J lost 6 bases, with 22 bases between them. Germline V gives CDR1 LNHDA, CDR2 SQIVND (reference sequence). The CDR3 covers 15 residues. This CDR3 reads CATNLLGGKGQPQHF. In DNA form, the CDR3 reads TGTGCCACGAACCTCCTGGGAGGGAAAGGTCAGCCCCAGCATTTT.

This chain connects TRBV10-3 to TRBJ2-1; 9 bases line up with TRBD2. With V trimmed by 7 bases and J by 2 bases, 9 bases remained unmatched. CDR3 length equals 16 residues. The V gene's germline CDR1 is ENHRY and CDR2 SYGVKD. CDR3 sequence reads: CAIKSDSGRTYNEQFF. The DNA of the CDR3 is TGTGCCATCAAATCCGATAGCGGGAGAACCTACAATGAGCAGTTCTTC.

The chain has TRBV18 and TRBJ1-5, with D unresolved. This CDR3 region has 15 residues. The V end lost 0 bases, the J end lost 0 bases, and 6 bases lay between the germline ends. CDR1 and CDR2 (germline): KGHSH, LQKENI. In nucleotides, the CDR3 is TGTGCCAGCTCACCACCGACCAATAGCAATCAGCCCCAGCATTTT. Translated, it gives CASSPPTNSNQPQHF.

The chain employs TRBV7-3 and TRBJ2-5, with unresolved D. The germline V and J ends were trimmed by 4 bases and 2 bases, with 8 bases remaining between them. In germline, CDR1 is SGHTA, CDR2 FQGTGA. CDR3 length: 13 amino acids. The CDR3 bases are TGTGCCAGCAGCTGGGGTCGACAAGAGACCCAGTACTTC. It codes for CASSWGRQETQYF.

The chain joins TRBV9 to TRBJ1-1; D is unclear. This CDR3 spans 13 amino acids. Between the trimmed V and J ends, which lost 4 bases and 2 bases, there was a span of 9 bases. Germline V gene sequence: CDR1 SGDLS, CDR2 YYNGEE. CDR3 residues: CASSPRPNTEAFF. The CDR3 coding sequence is TGTGCCAGCAGCCCCCGACCCAACACTGAAGCTTTCTTT.

This chain uses TRBV9 with TRBJ2-2; D call uncertain. Trimming took 0 bases from V and 0 from J, leaving 3 bases between them. The CDR3 has 14 amino acids. Germline CDR1 and CDR2: SGDLS and YYNGEE. The CDR3 DNA reads as TGTGCCAGCAGCGTAGGGACGAACACCGGGGAGCTGTTTTTT. It encodes CASSVGTNTGELFF. The full variable domain, rest sourced from reference TRBV9 and TRBJ2-2, is DSGVTQTPKHLITATGQRVTLRCSPRSGDLSVYWYQQSLDQGLQFLIQYYNGEERAKGNILERFSAQQFPDLHSELNLSSLELGDSALYFCASSVGTNTGELFFGEGSRLTVL.

This clone was observed a single time. V is TRBV30 and J is TRBJ1-6; D is unresolved. Germline V gene data show CDR1 as GTSNPN and CDR2 as SVGIG (reference sequence). Trimming removed 0 bases at V and 11 bases at J, with 14 bases between. This CDR3 comprises 14 residues. CDR3 nucleotides: TGTGCCTGGAGTGTAGGGCAGATTATGCCACCCCTCCACTTT. Translation gives CAWSVGQIMPPLHF.